The next 26 T cell receptor beta chains were all read from a single sample in a study of T cells in Graves' hyperthyroidism and ophthalmopathy. Authors of the study amplified TCR beta CDR3 regions from RNA transcripts. TCR CDR3 regions were first amplified by RT-PCR with HTBI primers. One entry per CDR3 protein, called by TCRdb with MiXCR from the multiplex PCR reads. The sample has 600,000 or so distinct CDR3 sequences, around 16% seen once. The sample was blood. These receptors were collected from a woman in her thirties with Graves' hyperthyroidism.

The genes are TRBV9 and TRBJ2-3; D is unresolved. Germline V gene lookup returns CDR1 SGDLS and CDR2 YYNGEE. Trimming took off 3 bases at V and 4 bases at J, with 9 bases between the two ends. The CDR3 covers 13 residues. CDR3 nucleotides: TGTGCCAGCAGCGGGGGATCGGCAGATACGCAGTATTTT. It translates to CASSGGSADTQYF.

This clonotype was seen ten or more times. The chain couples TRBV28 to TRBJ2-7; D is possibly TRBD2 (5 bases). Germline V CDR1 and CDR2: MDHEN, SYDVKM. CDR3 length equals 15 residues. V was clipped by 3 bases and J by 0 bases, with 12 bases between them. CDR3 nucleotide sequence: TGTGCCAGCAGTTTGAGTGGGAGAACCTCCTACGAGCAGTACTTC. Its translation: CASSLSGRTSYEQYF.

The rearrangement uses TRBV9 and TRBJ2-7; D uncertain. CDR1 is SGDLS, CDR2 YYNGEE, per germline. Trimming stripped 7 bases from V and 0 bases from J, with 8 bases between. CDR3 size: 12 residues. CDR3 sequence: CASGRNSYEQYF. CDR3 DNA: TGTGCCAGCGGGCGGAACTCCTACGAGCAGTACTTC.

There are many counts of this clonotype. The chain uses TRBV6-1 and TRBJ1-1; D may be TRBD1 (5 bases). The germline V and J ends were trimmed by 2 bases and 2 bases, with 12 bases remaining between them. Germline-derived CDR1 and CDR2 are MNHNS and SASEGT. There are 15 residues in the CDR3. CDR3 coding DNA: TGTGCCAGCAGTGAATCAACAGGATTCAACACTGAAGCTTTCTTT. It specifies CASSESTGFNTEAFF.

In its sample, this clonotype was seen a few times. The V call is TRBV5-6, the J call TRBJ1-5; D is unclear. Germline V lookup: CDR1 SGHDT, CDR2 YYEEEE. The length of the CDR3 is 15 residues. V was shortened by 0 bases and J by 5 bases, with 12 bases between the two germline ends. CDR3 coding DNA: TGTGCCAGCAGCTTGGGGGCGGGTACGCATCAGCCCCAGCATTTT. Amino acids: CASSLGAGTHQPQHF.

The rearrangement uses TRBV28 and TRBJ2-1, with 14 bases that match TRBD2. Germline V lookup: CDR1 MDHEN, CDR2 SYDVKM. The V gene end was trimmed by 6 bases and the J gene end by 3 bases; junction bases not matched to a gene: 7. CDR3 length: 17 amino acids. CDR3 nucleotides: TGTGCCAGCAGACCCGGGACTAGCGGGAGTGGCTACAATGAGCAGTTCTTC. Translating it yields CASRPGTSGSGYNEQFF.

This clonotype occurred many times. The V and J genes are TRBV6-1 and TRBJ2-1, with D hard to call. V was shortened by 6 bases and J by 1 base, with 10 bases between the two germline ends. CDR3 size: 14 residues. Germline CDR1 MNHNS, CDR2 SASEGT. The CDR3 loop is CASSTHGSYNEQFF. The CDR3 coding sequence is TGTGCCAGCAGCACACACGGTTCCTACAATGAGCAGTTCTTC.

Notes on this clonotype: A junction boundary mismatches the germline segment, possibly from a read error. CDR3 amino acids: CASSLAGARSYAQYF. In DNA form, the CDR3 reads TGTGCCAGCAGCTTGGCCGGAGCCCGCTCCTACGCGCAGTACTTC. The chain couples TRBV5-5 to TRBJ2-7, with unresolved D. CDR1 is SGHKS and CDR2 is YYEKEE in the germline V gene (reference sequence). CDR3 length: 15 amino acids.

This clonotype was counted at least ten times. V is TRBV5-1 and J is TRBJ2-1; 8 bases align to TRBD1. Unmatched junction bases numbered 10, after V lost 5 bases and J lost 0 bases. Germline CDR1 reads SGHRS; CDR2 reads YFSETQ. This CDR3 region has 17 residues. CDR3 in amino acids: CASSYRTGGVSYNEQFF. The CDR3 DNA reads TGCGCCAGCAGTTATAGAACAGGGGGAGTCTCCTACAATGAGCAGTTCTTC.

This clonotype was seen repeatedly, ten times or more. The chain carries TRBV9 and TRBJ2-7; D is possibly TRBD1 or TRBD2 (6 bases each). The V end lost 4 bases, the J end lost 2 bases, and 16 bases lay between the germline ends. Germline CDR1 reads SGDLS; CDR2 reads YYNGEE. The CDR3 sequence is 15 residues long. Here the CDR3 reads CASSRGGRAAYEQYF. The CDR3 DNA follows: TGTGCCAGCAGCCGAGGGGGGCGGGCCGCCTACGAGCAGTACTTC. Looking up the rest from reference TRBV9 and TRBJ2-7 gives the full variable domain: DSGVTQTPKHLITATGQRVTLRCSPRSGDLSVYWYQQSLDQGLQFLIQYYNGEERAKGNILERFSAQQFPDLHSELNLSSLELGDSALYFCASSRGGRAAYEQYFGPGTRLTVT.

The CDR3 nucleotides read TGTGCCTGGAGTGGGCAGATGGCCTCCTACGAGCAGTACTTC. It codes for CAWSGQMASYEQYF. The chain is built from TRBV30 and TRBJ2-7; the D is unclear. Germline V gene sequence: CDR1 GTSNPN, CDR2 SVGIG (reference sequence). Trimming took off 1 base at V and 0 bases at J, with 10 bases between the two ends. The CDR3 loop spans 14 amino acids. Full variable domain (remainder filled in from reference TRBV30 and TRBJ2-7): SQTIHQWPATLVQPVGSPLSLECTVEGTSNPNLYWYRQAAGRGLQLLFYSVGIGQISSEVPQNLSASRPQDRQFILSSKKLLLSDSGFYLCAWSGQMASYEQYFGPGTRLTVT.

The CDR3: CASSQDRTLNTGELFF. Here the CDR3 DNA reads TGTGCCAGCAGCCAAGATCGTACATTGAACACCGGGGAGCTGTTTTTT. The rearrangement links TRBV14 to TRBJ2-2, with unresolved D. Germline V gives CDR1 SGHDN, CDR2 FVKESK. V was cut by 0 bases and J by 1 base, with 9 bases left in between. The CDR3 runs to 16 residues.

The sample holds many counts of this clonotype. This sequence joins TRBV20-1 and TRBJ2-7, with D hard to call. Germline CDR1 reads DFQATT; CDR2 reads SNEGSKA (reference sequence). V was shortened by 0 bases and J by 6 bases, with 12 bases between the two germline ends. This CDR3 comprises 13 residues. The CDR3 loop reads CSARDSYRVEQYF. The CDR3 coding sequence is TGCAGTGCTAGAGACTCTTACCGGGTCGAGCAGTACTTC.

This clonotype was found many times. The V gene is TRBV20-1, the J gene TRBJ2-7; no reliable D call. In germline, CDR1 is DFQATT, CDR2 SNEGSKA (reference sequence). The CDR3 runs to 15 residues. The V gene lost 4 bases and the J gene lost 4 bases, with 20 bases spanning the gap. The CDR3 sequence is CSAISLVSLGYEQYF. CDR3 bases: TGCAGTGCTATCTCTCTAGTTAGCTTAGGGTACGAGCAGTACTTC.

This clonotype showed up just a few times. The V call is TRBV18, the J call TRBJ1-6; D unresolved. The CDR3 has 14 amino acids. The germline gives CDR1 KGHSH, CDR2 LQKENI. V was trimmed by 3 bases and J by 9 bases, leaving 12 bases between them. In DNA, the CDR3 is TGTGCCAGCTCACCTTCCGGGTCTTTTTCACCCCTCCACTTT. Residues: CASSPSGSFSPLHF.

The table lists this clonotype with a few counts. This chain links TRBV7-6 with TRBJ2-5, with D unclear. The CDR3 spans 12 residues. Germline V gives CDR1 SGHVS, CDR2 FNYEAQ. Trimming cost V 5 bases and J 0 bases, with 4 bases left between them. The CDR3: CASSQYQETQYF. The DNA of the CDR3 is TGTGCCAGCAGCCAATACCAAGAGACCCAGTACTTC.

The chain couples TRBV6-2 or TRBV6-3 to TRBJ2-7; TRBD2 matches at 9 bases. Germline trimming cut 10 bases from V and 6 bases from J; bases unmatched to any gene: 10. Germline CDR1 and CDR2: MNHEY and SVGEGT. The CDR3 is 13 residues long. The CDR3 spells CANSGTSLGEQYF. CDR3 bases: TGTGCCAATTCCGGGACTAGCTTGGGCGAGCAGTACTTC.

This clonotype has ten or more counts. The chain uses TRBV2 and TRBJ1-1, with a possible D match to TRBD1 (5 bases). The CDR3 has 12 amino acids. The germline gives CDR1 SNHLY, CDR2 FYNNEI. Trimming took off 6 bases at V and 11 bases at J, with 16 bases between the two ends. CDR3 nucleotides: TGTGCCAGCAGCGCCGGGACTGAAAGGGCTTTCTTT. Translated, it gives CASSAGTERAFF.

The table lists this clonotype with many counts. The chain recombines TRBV24-1 with TRBJ2-1; 9 positions agree with TRBD2. Germline V gives CDR1 KGHDR, CDR2 SFDVKD. This CDR3 comprises 18 residues. Losses at the gene ends were 4 bases for V and 0 bases for J; bases not matched to a gene: 9. In nucleotides, the CDR3 is TGTGCCACCAGTGAACCTACAGGGACTAGCTTCTCCTACAATGAGCAGTTCTTC. Amino acid sequence: CATSEPTGTSFSYNEQFF.

This chain uses TRBV4-1 with TRBJ1-5, with D tentatively TRBD1 (5 bases). Trimming stripped 1 base from V and 8 bases from J, with 15 bases between. The CDR3 loop spans 15 amino acids. Germline V gene lookup returns CDR1 MGHRA and CDR2 YSYEKL. The CDR3 coding sequence is TGCGCCAGCAGCCAAGTGGGACTCACGACTGAGCCCCAGCATTTT. This codes for CASSQVGLTTEPQHF.

V gene TRBV6-2 or TRBV6-3 combines with J gene TRBJ2-1; 8 bases fit TRBD2. Losses at the gene ends were 8 bases for V and 0 bases for J; bases not matched to a gene: 3. The CDR3 sequence is 14 residues long. The germline V gene has CDR1 MNHEY and CDR2 SVGEGT. In DNA, the CDR3 is TGTGCCAGCCTAGCGGGCCCCTCCTACAATGAGCAGTTCTTC. Amino acid sequence: CASLAGPSYNEQFF.

This chain connects TRBV11-1 to TRBJ2-2, with no clear D. Germline V gene sequence: CDR1 SGHAT, CDR2 FQDESV (reference sequence). The CDR3 spans 13 residues. V was shortened by 2 bases and J by 6 bases, with 7 bases between the two germline ends. The CDR3 spells CASSLSVSGELFF. DNA for the CDR3: TGTGCCAGCAGCTTATCGGTCTCCGGGGAGCTGTTTTTT.

The gene calls are TRBV6-5 and TRBJ2-3; D call uncertain. The germline V and J ends were trimmed by 4 bases and 8 bases, with 16 bases remaining between them. CDR1 and CDR2 (germline): MNHEY, SVGAGI. This CDR3 has 14 amino acids. CDR3 residues: CASSLGRYSGTQYF. The CDR3 region has the DNA TGTGCCAGCAGTTTGGGTCGCTATTCGGGTACGCAGTATTTT.

The chain couples TRBV3-1 to TRBJ1-2, with D maybe TRBD1 (5 bases). Per the germline V gene, CDR1 is LGHDT and CDR2 is YNNKEL (reference sequence). The V end lost 6 bases, the J end lost 2 bases, and 13 bases lay between the germline ends. The CDR3 consists of 14 residues. CDR3 region: CASRGRTLNYGYTF. For the CDR3, the DNA is TGTGCCAGCAGGGGACGGACCCTAAACTATGGCTACACCTTC.

This clonotype was counted many times. The chain carries TRBV18 and TRBJ1-4; D possibly corresponds to TRBD1 (5 bases). Germline-derived CDR1 and CDR2 are KGHSH and LQKENI. The CDR3 length is 15 residues. With 3 bases removed from V and 6 bases from J, the gap between germline ends came to 14 bases. CDR3 region: CASSPRRGVDEKLFF. In DNA form, the CDR3 reads TGTGCCAGCTCACCCCGACGGGGGGTAGATGAAAAACTGTTTTTT. The full variable domain, completed using reference TRBV18 and TRBJ1-4, is NAGVMQNPRHLVRRRGQEARLRCSPMKGHSHVYWYRQLPEEGLKFMVYLQKENIIDESGMPKERFSAEFPKEGPSILRIQQVVRGDSAAYFCASSPRRGVDEKLFFGSGTQLSVL.

This clonotype was seen at least ten times. This chain joins TRBV13 and TRBJ1-1; D remains ambiguous. CDR1 and CDR2 from the germline V gene are PRHDT and FYEKMQ (reference sequence). There are 15 residues in the CDR3. V dropped 0 bases and J dropped 4 bases, with 12 bases sitting between them. DNA for the CDR3: TGTGCCAGCAGCTTAGGCCTTCAGAGCCGCACTGAAGCTTTCTTT. Protein product: CASSLGLQSRTEAFF.